The present T cell receptor beta chain was sequenced within a study of neurological immune-mediated disorders. The study, taken as a whole, reports: One related-CDR3 cluster, identified by phylogenetic grouping, held the repertoires of 18 of 34 multiple sclerosis patients and was a possible signature.

PBMCs numbering 2 million and stored at -80 C yielded the unsorted libraries. One entry per CDR3 protein, called by TCRdb with MiXCR from the 5' RACE reads. The sample yields around 67,000 distinct CDR3 sequences, less than 5.5% seen once. This clonotype was detected a few times. Its antigen is not known. With a much larger clone just one base away, this may be a read error. The germline V gene encodes CDR1 MNHEY and CDR2 SVGAGI. CDR3 length equals 13 residues. Trimming took 7 bases from V and 0 from J, leaving 9 bases between them. The chain couples TRBV6-5 to TRBJ2-5; perhaps TRBD2 as D (5 bases). This TCR was sampled from a man aged 18-30 years with multiple sclerosis. Sequencing was carried out using PBMCs. The CDR3 is CASNGGNQETQYF. The CDR3 DNA sequence: TGTGCCAGCAACGGAGGAAACCAAGAGACCCAGTACTTC.